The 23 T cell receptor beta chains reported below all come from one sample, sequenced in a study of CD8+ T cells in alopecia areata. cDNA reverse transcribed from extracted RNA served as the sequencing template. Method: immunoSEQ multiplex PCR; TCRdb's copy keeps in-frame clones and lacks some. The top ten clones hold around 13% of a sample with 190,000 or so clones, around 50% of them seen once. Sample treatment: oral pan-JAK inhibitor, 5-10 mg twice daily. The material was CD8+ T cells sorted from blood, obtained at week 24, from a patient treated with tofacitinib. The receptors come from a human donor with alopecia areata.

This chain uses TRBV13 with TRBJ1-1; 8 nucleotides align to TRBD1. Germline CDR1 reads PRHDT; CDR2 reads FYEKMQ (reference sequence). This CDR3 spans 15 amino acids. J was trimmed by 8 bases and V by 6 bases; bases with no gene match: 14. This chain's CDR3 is CASSSPTTRGQEAFF. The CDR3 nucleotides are TGTGCCAGCAGTTCCCCAACAACCAGGGGGCAGGAAGCTTTCTTT.

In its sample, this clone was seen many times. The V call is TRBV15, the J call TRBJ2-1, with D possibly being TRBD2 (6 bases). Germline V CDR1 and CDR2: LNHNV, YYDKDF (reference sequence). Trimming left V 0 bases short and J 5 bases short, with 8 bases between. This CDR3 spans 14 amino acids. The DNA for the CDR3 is TGTGCCACCAGCAGAGAATTAGCGGACAATGAGCAGTTCTTC. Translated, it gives CATSRELADNEQFF.

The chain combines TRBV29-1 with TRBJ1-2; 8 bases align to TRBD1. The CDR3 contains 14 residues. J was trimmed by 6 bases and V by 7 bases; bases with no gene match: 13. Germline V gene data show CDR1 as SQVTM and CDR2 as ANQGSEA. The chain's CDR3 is CSAGGQGVFDGYTF. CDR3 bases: TGCAGCGCCGGCGGACAGGGTGTTTTTGATGGCTACACCTTC.

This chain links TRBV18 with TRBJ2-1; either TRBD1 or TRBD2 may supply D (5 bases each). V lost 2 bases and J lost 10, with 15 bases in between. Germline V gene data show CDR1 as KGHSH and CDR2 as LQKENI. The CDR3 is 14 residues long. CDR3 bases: TGTGCCAGCTCACCATTCCGGGACCTCCTCGAGCAGTTCTTC. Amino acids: CASSPFRDLLEQFF.

The CDR3: CASSEYWAGAEAFF. The CDR3, as DNA: TGTGCCAGCAGTGAATATTGGGCAGGGGCTGAAGCTTTCTTT. This chain joins TRBV25-1 and TRBJ1-1, with D possibly TRBD1 on 6 matching bases. CDR1 and CDR2 (germline): MGHDK, SYGVNS. V was clipped by 0 bases and J by 6 bases, with 11 bases between them. The CDR3 consists of 14 residues. Variable domain in full (rest from reference TRBV25-1 and TRBJ1-1): EADIYQTPRYLVIGTGKKITLECSQTMGHDKMYWYQQDPGMELHLIHYSYGVNSTEKGDLSSESTVSRIRTEHFPLTLESARPSHTSQYLCASSEYWAGAEAFFGQGTRLTVV.

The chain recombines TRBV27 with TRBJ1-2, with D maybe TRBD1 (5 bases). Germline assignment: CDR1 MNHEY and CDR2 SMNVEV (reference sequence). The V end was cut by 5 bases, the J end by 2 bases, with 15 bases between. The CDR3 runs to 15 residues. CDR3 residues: CASSPSRGVNYGYTF. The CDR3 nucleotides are TGTGCCAGCAGTCCGAGCCGGGGGGTAAACTATGGCTACACCTTC.

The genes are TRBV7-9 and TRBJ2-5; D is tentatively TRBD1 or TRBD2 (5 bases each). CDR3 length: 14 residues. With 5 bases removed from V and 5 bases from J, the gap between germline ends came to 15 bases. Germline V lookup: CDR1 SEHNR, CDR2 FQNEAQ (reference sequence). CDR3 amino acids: CASSRPGTWETQYF. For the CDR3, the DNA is TGTGCCAGCAGCAGACCTGGGACCTGGGAGACCCAGTACTTC.

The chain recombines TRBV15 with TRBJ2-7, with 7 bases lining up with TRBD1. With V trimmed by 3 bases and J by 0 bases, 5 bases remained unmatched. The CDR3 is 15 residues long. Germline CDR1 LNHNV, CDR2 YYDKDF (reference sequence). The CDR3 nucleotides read TGTGCCACCAGCAGTCAGACAGGGAGCTCCTACGAGCAGTACTTC. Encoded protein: CATSSQTGSSYEQYF.

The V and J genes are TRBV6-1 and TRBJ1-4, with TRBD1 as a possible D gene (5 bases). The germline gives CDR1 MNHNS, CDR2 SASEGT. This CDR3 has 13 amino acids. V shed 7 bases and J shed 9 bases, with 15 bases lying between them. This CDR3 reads CASKEGKGKKLFF. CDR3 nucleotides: TGTGCCAGCAAAGAAGGGAAGGGGAAAAAACTGTTTTTT.

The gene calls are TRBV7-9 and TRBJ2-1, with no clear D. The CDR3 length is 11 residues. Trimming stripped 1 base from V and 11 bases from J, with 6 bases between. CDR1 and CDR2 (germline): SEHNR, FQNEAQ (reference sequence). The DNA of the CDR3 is TGTGCCAGCAGCTTAGATGGACAGCAGTTCTTC. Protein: CASSLDGQQFF.

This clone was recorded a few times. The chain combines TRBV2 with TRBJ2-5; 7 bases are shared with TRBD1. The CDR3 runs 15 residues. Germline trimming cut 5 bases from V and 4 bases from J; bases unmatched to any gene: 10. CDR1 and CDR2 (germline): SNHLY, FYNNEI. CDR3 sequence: CASSTGQGVRETQYF. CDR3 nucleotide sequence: TGTGCCAGCAGTACCGGGCAGGGGGTCCGAGAGACCCAGTACTTC. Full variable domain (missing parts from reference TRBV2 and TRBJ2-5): EPEVTQTPSHQVTQMGQEVILRCVPISNHLYFYWYRQILGQKVEFLVSFYNNEISEKSEIFDDQFSVERPDGSNFTLKIRSTKLEDSAMYFCASSTGQGVRETQYFGPGTRLLVL.

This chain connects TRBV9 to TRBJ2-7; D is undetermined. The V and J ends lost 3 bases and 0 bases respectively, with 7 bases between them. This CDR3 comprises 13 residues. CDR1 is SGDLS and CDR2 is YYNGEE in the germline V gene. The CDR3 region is CASSGVDSYEQYF. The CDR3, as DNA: TGTGCCAGCAGCGGGGTAGACTCCTACGAGCAGTACTTC.

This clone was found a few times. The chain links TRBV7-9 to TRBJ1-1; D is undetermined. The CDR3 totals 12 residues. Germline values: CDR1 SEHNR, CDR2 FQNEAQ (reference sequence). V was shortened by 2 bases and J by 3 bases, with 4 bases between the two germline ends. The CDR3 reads CASSLMYTEAFF. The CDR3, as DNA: TGTGCCAGCAGCTTAATGTACACTGAAGCTTTCTTT.

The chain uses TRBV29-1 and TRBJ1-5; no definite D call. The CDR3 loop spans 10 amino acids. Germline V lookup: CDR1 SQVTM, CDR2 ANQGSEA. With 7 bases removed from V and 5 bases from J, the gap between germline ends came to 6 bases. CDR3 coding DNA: TGCAGCGCCGTCCATCAGCCCCAGCATTTT. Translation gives CSAVHQPQHF. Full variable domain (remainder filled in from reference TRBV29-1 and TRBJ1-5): SAVISQKPSRDICQRGTSLTIQCQVDSQVTMMFWYRQQPGQSLTLIATANQGSEATYESGFVIDKFPISRPNLTFSTLTVSNMSPEDSSIYLCSAVHQPQHFGDGTRLSIL.

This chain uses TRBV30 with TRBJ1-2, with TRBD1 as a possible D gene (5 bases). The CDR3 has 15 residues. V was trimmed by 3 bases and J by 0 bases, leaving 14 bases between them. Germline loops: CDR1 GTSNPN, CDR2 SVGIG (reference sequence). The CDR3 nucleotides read TGTGCCTGGAGGGGAAGACAGAGAGCTAACTATGGCTACACCTTC. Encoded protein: CAWRGRQRANYGYTF.

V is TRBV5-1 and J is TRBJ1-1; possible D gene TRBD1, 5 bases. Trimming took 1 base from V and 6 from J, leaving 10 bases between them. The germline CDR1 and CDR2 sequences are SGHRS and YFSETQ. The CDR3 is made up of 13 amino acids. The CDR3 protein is CASSLLRGPEAFF. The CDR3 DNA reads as TGCGCCAGCAGCTTGCTTAGGGGTCCTGAAGCTTTCTTT.

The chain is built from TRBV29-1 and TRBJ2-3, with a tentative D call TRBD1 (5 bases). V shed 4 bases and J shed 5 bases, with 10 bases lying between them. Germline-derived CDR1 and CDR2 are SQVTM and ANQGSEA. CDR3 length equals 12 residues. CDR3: CSVVQGGDTQYF. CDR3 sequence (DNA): TGCAGCGTTGTGCAGGGTGGAGATACGCAGTATTTT.

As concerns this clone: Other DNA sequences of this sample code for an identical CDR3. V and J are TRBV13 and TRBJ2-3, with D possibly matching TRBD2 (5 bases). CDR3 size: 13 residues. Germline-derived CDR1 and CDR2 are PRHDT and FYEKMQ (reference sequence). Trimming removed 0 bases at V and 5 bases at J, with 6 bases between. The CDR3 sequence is CASSLGRGDTQYF. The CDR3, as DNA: TGTGCCAGCAGCTTAGGCCGGGGAGATACGCAGTATTTT.

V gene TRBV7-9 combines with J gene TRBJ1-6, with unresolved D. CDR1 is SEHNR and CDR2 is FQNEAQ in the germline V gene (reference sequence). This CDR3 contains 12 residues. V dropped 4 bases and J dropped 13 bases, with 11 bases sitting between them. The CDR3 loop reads CASSSRTGPLHF. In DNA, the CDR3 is TGTGCCAGCAGCTCGAGGACGGGGCCCCTCCACTTT.

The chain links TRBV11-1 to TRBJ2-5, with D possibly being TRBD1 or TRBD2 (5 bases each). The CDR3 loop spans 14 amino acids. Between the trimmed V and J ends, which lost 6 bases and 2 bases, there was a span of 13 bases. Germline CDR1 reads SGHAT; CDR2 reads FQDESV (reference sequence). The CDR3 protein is CASRPVRGQETQYF. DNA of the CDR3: TGTGCCAGCAGGCCTGTGAGGGGACAAGAGACCCAGTACTTC.

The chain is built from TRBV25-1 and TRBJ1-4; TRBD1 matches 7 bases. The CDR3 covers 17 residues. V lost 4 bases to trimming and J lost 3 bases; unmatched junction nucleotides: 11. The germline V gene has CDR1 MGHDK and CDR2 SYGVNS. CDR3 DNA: TGTGCCAGCAGTGGACGCCACAACAGGGGTCCTAATGAAAAACTGTTTTTT. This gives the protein CASSGRHNRGPNEKLFF.

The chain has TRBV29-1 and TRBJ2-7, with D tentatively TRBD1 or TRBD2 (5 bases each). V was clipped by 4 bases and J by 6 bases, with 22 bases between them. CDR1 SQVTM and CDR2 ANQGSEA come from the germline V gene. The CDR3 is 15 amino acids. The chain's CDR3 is CSVVDSRASRGEQYF. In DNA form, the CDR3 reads TGCAGCGTTGTTGATTCGAGGGCATCTAGGGGCGAGCAGTACTTC.

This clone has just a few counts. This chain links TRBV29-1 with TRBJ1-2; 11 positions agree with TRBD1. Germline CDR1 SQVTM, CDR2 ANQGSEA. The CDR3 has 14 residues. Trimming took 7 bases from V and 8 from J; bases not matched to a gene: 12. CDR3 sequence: CSAPGQGVSQGYTF. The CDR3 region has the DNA TGCAGCGCACCGGGACAGGGGGTTTCTCAGGGCTACACCTTC.